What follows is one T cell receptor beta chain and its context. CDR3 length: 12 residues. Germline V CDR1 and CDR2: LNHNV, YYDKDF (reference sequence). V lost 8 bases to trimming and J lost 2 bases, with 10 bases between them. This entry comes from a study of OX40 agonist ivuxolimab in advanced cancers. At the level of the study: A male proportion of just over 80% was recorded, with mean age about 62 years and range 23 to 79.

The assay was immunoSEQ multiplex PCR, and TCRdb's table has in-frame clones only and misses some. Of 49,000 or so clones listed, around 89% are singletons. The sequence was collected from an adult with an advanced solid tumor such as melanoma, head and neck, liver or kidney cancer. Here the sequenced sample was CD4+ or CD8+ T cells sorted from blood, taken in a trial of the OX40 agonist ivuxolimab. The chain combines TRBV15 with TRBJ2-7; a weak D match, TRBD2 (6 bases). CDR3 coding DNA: TGTGCCACCGGGACTCCAACCTACGAGCAGTACTTC. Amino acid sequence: CATGTPTYEQYF.